Listed below are T cell receptor beta chains from one sample, sequenced in a study of post-analysis software for immune sequencing data. TCRdb re-called the PCR reads through MiXCR, storing one row per CDR3 protein. Of about 540,000 distinct CDR3 sequences listed, around a third are singletons. Input material: blood. These receptors were obtained from a girl aged 2 to 17 with multiple sclerosis. Both conserved end residues are trimmed from each CDR3.

V gene | CDR3 protein
TRBV7-8 | ASSLAGGVGTDTQY
TRBV7-9 | ASSPGSRGYT
TRBV20-1 | SARDQGSGGARETQY
TRBV29-1 | SVLGLAGGVTDTQY
TRBV7-9 | ASSLAGGGQLEQF
TRBV28 | ASSLSSKSYGYT
TRBV27 | ASRRNSYNEQF
TRBV5-1 | ASSLASSSTDMQY
TRBV5-1 | ASSAPGTVTYEQY
TRBV12-3/TRBV12-4 | ASTQSGPAYNEQF
TRBV27 | ASSPRPSAQDNEQF
TRBV5-1 | ASSIRQGAYEQY
TRBV5-1 | ASSWTSNEKLF
TRBV27 | ASSRTGGGETQY
TRBV24-1 | ATSWTGFDGEQF
TRBV20-1 | GARHSNSYEQY
TRBV2 | ASSGSGRPNYGYT
TRBV29-1 | SVGQTGHTEAF
TRBV6-6 | ASSLSRAQETQY
TRBV5-1 | ASSFPRGTSYNEQY
TRBV10-3 | AISESDRDYGYT
TRBV7-9 | ASSFTGTKRLQETQY
TRBV20-1 | SASIRTETHRGNEQF
TRBV4-1 | ASSQDEGATNEKLF
TRBV12-3/TRBV12-4 | ASSRRGHQPQH
TRBV3-1 | ASSQVGSGGPISTDTQY
TRBV5-1 | ASSSRQEWNEQF
TRBV7-9 | ASSIWVAGYNEQF
TRBV5-1 | ASSLVGTRNEQF
TRBV7-3 | ASSLGAGRLPYDTEAF
TRBV20-1 | SATRSEADQPQH
TRBV4-2 | ASSLPQGGRYGYT
TRBV12-3/TRBV12-4 | ASSLYPGQYNEQF
TRBV28 | ASSLGTGKAF